This TCR beta chain originates from a study of T cell responses to AZD1222 COVID-19 vaccine. The CDR3 is made up of 12 amino acids. After removal of 3 bases from V and 6 bases from J, the junction contained 1 base not matched to a gene. Profiling relied on immunoSEQ multiplex PCR, and the TCRdb table lists in-frame clones only, not all of them. Of over 100,000 clones listed, about 85% are singletons. This rearrangement joins TRBV12-3 or TRBV12-4 to TRBJ2-7, with TRBD1 matching 8 bases. The input for sequencing was peripheral blood, taken on day 0 of AZD1222 vaccination. The receptor was isolated from an adult in good health. CDR3 sequence (DNA): TGTGCCAGCAGTTTGGGGACAGGCGAGCAGTACTTC. Translating it yields CASSLGTGEQYF.